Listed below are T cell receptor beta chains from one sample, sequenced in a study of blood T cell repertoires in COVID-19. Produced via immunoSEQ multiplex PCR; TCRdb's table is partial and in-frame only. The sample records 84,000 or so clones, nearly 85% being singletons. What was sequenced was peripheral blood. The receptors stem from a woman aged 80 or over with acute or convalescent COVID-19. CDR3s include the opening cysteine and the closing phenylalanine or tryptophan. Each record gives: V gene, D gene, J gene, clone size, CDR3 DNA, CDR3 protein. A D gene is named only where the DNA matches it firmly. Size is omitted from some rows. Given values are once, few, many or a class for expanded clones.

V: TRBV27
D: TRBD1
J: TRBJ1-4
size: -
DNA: TGTGCCAGCAGTTTATCCCTGACAGGGGGGAATGAAAAACTGTTTTTT
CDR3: CASSLSLTGGNEKLFF

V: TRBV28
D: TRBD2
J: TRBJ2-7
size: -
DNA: TGTGCCAGCAGTCTGGGACTAGCGGTTTACGAGCAGTACTTC
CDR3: CASSLGLAVYEQYF

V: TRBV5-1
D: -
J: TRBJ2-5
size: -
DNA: TGCGCCAGCAGCTTGGACAGGGCTGAGACCCAGTACTTC
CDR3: CASSLDRAETQYF

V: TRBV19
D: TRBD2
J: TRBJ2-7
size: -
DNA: TGTGCCAGTAGCCCAGCGGGGACGGGGCTCGAGCAGTACTTC
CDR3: CASSPAGTGLEQYF

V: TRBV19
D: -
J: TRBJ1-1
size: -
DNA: TGTGCCAGTATCAGGACAGAGAACACTGAAGCTTTCTTT
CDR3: CASIRTENTEAFF

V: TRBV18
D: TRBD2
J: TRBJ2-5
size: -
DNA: TGTGCCAGCTCACCACCTGTCTTGTGGGCGGGAGAGGACGGAGAGACCCAGTACTTC
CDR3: CASSPPVLWAGEDGETQYF

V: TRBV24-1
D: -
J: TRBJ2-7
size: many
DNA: TGTGCCACCAGTGGGACAGACTCCTACGAGCAGTACTTC
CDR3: CATSGTDSYEQYF

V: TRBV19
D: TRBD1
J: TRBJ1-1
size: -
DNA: TGTGCCAGTATAAGTCAGGGGGCGATTGAAGCTTTCTTT
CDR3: CASISQGAIEAFF

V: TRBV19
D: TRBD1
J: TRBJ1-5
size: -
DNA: TGTGCCAGTAGTGTCTGGACAGGGGGGCTTCAGCCCCAGCATTTT
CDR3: CASSVWTGGLQPQHF

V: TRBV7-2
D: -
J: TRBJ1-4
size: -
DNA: TGTGCCAGCAGCTTAGCCTCAGGAGGGGCCGCTTACGAAAAACTGTTTTTT
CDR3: CASSLASGGAAYEKLFF

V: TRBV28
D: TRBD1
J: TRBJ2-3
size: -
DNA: TGTGCCAGCAGCCAGGACAGGGGGAGGCCAGATACGCAGTATTTT
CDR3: CASSQDRGRPDTQYF

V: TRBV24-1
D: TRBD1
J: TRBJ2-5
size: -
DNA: TGTGCCACCAGTGACCCCCGGGACAGGGGTGGCGAGACCCAGTACTTC
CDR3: CATSDPRDRGGETQYF

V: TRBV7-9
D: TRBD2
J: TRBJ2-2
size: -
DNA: TGTGCCAGCAGCTTAGCGGGAGGGCCCGGGGAGCTGTTTTTT
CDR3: CASSLAGGPGELFF

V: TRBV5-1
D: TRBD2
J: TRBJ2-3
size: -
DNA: TGCGCCAGCAGCTTGGTTTTAGCGGGGGACACAGATACGCAGTATTTT
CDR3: CASSLVLAGDTDTQYF

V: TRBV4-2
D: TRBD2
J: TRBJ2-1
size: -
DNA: TGTGCCAGCAGCCTAGGACTAGCGGGAGGGGACAATGAGCAGTTCTTC
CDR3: CASSLGLAGGDNEQFF

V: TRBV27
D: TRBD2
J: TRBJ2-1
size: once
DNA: TGTGCCAGCAGTTTATATGGGACTAGCGATCACAATGAGCAGTTCTTC
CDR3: CASSLYGTSDHNEQFF

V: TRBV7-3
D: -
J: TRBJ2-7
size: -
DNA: TGTGCCAGCAGCTCGACCCCGGACAAGCGTCTCGACGAGCAGTACTTC
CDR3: CASSSTPDKRLDEQYF

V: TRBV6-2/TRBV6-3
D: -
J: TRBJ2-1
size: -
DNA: TGTGCCAGCAGTCGCCCGGGACACCTTCTGTCCAATGAGCAGTTCTTC
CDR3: CASSRPGHLLSNEQFF